This T cell receptor beta chain was identified during a study of vaccination effects on CD4 cells after COVID-19. Study conclusions and caveats: After vaccination of healthy people, only 1 of 255 vaccine-induced clones cross-reacted with common cold coronaviruses. Marked clonal contraction of both clone types appeared late after vaccination.

Profiled with immunoSEQ multiplex PCR; TCRdb holds only in-frame clones, not every one. Among about 52,000 clones, approximately 79% were seen once, and the ten largest hold 6%. Details on this clone: Its antigen is unidentified.

Prior to sequencing, the ViraFEST assay stimulated PBMC with viral peptide pools, which expanded the antigen-specific CD4+ T cells. Upon completion of around ten days in culture, CD4+ T cells were isolated. In the vaccine recipients, nucleocapsid antibodies were negative and there was no prior SARS-CoV-2 infection. Each well held 1.5 million to 2 million PBMC cultured with roughly 10 ug/ml peptides and 10 IU/ml IL-2. The authors exchanged half the medium for IL-2 medium on days 3 and 7. Germline assignment: CDR1 LNHDA and CDR2 SQIVND (reference sequence). Losses at the gene ends were 8 bases for V and 12 bases for J; bases not matched to a gene: 1. The CDR3 is 10 amino acids.

The sample consisted of CD4+ T cells from PBMCs cultured with HCoV-OC43 spike peptides, taken before COVID-19 vaccination. As to subset: HCoV-OC43 spike overlapping peptide pool stimulation. The source of this sequence is a human donor who received a COVID-19 vaccine. The rearrangement joins TRBV19 to TRBJ1-4; 9 bases are shared with TRBD1. Here the CDR3 DNA reads TGTGCCAGTCGGACAGGGGAACTGTTTTTT. It codes for CASRTGELFF.